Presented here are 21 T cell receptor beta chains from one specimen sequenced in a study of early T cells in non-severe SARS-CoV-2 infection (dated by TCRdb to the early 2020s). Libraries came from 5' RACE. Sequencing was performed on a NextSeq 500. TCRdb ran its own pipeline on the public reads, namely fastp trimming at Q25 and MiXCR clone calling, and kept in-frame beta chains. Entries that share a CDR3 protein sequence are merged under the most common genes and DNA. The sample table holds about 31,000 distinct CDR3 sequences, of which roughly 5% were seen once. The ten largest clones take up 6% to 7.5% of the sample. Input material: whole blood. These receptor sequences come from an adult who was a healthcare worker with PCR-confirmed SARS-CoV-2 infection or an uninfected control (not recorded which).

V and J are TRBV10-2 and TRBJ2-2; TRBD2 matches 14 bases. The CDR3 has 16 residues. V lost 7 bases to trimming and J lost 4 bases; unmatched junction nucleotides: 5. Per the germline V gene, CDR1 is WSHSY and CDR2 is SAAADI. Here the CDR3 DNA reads TGCGCCAGCACCCTGGGACTAGCGGGAGTCACCGGGGAGCTGTTTTTT. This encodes CASTLGLAGVTGELFF.

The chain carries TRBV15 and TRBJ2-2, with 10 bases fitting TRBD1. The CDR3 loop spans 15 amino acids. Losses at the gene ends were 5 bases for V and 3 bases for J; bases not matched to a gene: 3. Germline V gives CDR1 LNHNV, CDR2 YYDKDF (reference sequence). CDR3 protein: CATSPDRGDTGELFF. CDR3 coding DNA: TGTGCCACCAGCCCGGACAGGGGGGACACCGGGGAGCTGTTTTTT.

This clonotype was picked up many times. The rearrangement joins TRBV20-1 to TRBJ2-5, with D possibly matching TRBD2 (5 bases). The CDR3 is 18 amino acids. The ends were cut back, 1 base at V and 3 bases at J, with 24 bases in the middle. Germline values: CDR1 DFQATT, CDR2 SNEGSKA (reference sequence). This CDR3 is CSARGLGGGSDPEETQYF. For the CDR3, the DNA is TGCAGTGCTAGAGGTCTAGGTGGTGGTAGCGACCCGGAAGAGACCCAGTACTTC.

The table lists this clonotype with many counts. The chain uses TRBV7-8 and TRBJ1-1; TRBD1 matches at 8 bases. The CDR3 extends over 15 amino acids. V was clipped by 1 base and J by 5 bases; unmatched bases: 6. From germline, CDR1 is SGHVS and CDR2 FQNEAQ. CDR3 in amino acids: CASSLGSRGLTEAFF. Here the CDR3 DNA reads TGTGCCAGCAGCTTAGGTAGCAGGGGGCTGACTGAAGCTTTCTTT.

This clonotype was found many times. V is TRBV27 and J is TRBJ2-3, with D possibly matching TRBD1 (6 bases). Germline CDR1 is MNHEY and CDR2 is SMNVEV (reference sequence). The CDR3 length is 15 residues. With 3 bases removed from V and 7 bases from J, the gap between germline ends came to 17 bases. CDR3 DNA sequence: TGTGCCAGCAGTTTGGTACAGGGCCTCATGTATACGCAGTATTTT. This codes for CASSLVQGLMYTQYF.

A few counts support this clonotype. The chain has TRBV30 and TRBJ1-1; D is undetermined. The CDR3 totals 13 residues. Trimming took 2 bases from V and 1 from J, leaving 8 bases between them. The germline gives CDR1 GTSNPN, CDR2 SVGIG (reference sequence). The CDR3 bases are TGTGCCTGGAGTCGGCGGGCGAACACTGAAGCTTTCTTT. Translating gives CAWSRRANTEAFF.

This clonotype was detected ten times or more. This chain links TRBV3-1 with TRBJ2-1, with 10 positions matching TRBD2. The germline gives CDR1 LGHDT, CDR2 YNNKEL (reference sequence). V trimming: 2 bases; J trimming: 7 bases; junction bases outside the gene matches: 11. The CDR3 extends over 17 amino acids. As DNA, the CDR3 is TGTGCCAGCAGCCAACTCAGCCTAGCGGGAGCAAGAAATGAGCAGTTCTTC. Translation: CASSQLSLAGARNEQFF.

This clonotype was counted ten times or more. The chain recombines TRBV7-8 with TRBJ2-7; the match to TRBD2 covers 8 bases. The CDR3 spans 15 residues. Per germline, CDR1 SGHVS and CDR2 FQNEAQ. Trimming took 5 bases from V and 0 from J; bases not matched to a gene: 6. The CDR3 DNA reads TGTGCCAGCAGCCACGGACTAGCCCGCTCCTACGAGCAGTACTTC. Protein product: CASSHGLARSYEQYF.

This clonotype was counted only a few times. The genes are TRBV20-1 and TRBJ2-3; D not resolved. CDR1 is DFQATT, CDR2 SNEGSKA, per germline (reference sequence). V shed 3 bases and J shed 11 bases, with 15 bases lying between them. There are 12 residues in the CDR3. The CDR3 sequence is CSASSRLEEQYF. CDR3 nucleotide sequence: TGCAGTGCTAGTAGTCGGCTAGAAGAGCAGTATTTT.

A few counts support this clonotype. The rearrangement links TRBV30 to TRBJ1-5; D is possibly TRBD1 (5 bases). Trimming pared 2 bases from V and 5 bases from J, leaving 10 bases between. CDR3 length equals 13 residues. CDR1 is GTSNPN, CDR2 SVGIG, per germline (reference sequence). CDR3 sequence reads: CAWSRQGDQPQHF. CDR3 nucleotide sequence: TGTGCCTGGAGTCGGCAGGGCGATCAGCCCCAGCATTTT.

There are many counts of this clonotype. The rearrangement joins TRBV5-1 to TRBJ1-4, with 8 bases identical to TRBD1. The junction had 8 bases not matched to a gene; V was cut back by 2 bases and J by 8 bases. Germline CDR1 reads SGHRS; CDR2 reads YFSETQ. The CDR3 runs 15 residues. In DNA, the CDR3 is TGCGCCAGCAGCTTTACGCACAGGGGGGACGAAAAACTGTTTTTT. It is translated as CASSFTHRGDEKLFF.

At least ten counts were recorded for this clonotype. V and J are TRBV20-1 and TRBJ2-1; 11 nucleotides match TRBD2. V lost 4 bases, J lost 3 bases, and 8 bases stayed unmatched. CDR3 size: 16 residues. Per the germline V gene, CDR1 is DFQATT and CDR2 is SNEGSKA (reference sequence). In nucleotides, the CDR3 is TGCAGTGCTACTGACCCGGGACTAGCGGACTACAATGAGCAGTTCTTC. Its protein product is CSATDPGLADYNEQFF.

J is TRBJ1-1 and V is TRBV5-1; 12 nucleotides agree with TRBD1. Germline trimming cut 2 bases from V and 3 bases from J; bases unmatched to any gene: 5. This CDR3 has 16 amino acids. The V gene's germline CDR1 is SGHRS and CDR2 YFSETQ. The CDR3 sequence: CASSLGTGGADTEAFF. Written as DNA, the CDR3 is TGCGCCAGCAGCTTAGGGACAGGGGGCGCGGACACTGAAGCTTTCTTT. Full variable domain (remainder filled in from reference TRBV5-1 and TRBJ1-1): KAGVTQTPRYLIKTRGQQVTLSCSPISGHRSVSWYQQTPGQGLQFLFEYFSETQRNKGNFPGRFSGRQFSNSRSEMNVSTLELGDSALYLCASSLGTGGADTEAFFGQGTRLTVV.

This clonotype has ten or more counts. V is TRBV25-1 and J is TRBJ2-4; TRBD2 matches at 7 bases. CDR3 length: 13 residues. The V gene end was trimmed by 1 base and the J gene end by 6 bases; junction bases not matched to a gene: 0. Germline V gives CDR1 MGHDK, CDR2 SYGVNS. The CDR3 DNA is TGTGCCAGCAGTGAATGGGAGGGAAACATTCAGTACTTC. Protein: CASSEWEGNIQYF.

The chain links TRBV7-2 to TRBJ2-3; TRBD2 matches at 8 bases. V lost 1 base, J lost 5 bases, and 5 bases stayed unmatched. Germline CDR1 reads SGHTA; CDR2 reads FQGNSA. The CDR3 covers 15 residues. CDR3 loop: CASSLDPAGEDTQYF. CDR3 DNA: TGTGCCAGCAGCTTAGACCCAGCGGGAGAAGATACGCAGTATTTT.

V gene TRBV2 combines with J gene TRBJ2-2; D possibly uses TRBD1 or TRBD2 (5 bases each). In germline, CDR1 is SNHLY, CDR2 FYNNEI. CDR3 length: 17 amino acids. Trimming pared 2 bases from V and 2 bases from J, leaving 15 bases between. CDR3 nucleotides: TGTGCCAGCAGTGAATCCCCAGGGACGGCCAACACCGGGGAGCTGTTTTTT. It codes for CASSESPGTANTGELFF.

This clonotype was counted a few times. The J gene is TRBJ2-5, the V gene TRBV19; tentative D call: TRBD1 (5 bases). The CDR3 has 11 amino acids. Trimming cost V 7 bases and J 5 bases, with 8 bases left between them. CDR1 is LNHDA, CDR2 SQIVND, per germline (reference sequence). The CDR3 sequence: CASTQGETQYF. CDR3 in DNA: TGTGCCAGTACCCAGGGTGAGACCCAGTACTTC.

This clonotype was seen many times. CDR3 sequence reads: CASSEGLEIAGELFF. The CDR3 DNA follows: TGTGCCAGCAGTGAAGGACTAGAGATTGCCGGGGAGCTGTTTTTT. V and J are TRBV2 and TRBJ2-2, with a weak D call TRBD2 (6 bases). From germline, CDR1 is SNHLY and CDR2 FYNNEI. The V end lost 1 base, the J end lost 6 bases, and 12 bases lay between the germline ends. This CDR3 region has 15 residues.

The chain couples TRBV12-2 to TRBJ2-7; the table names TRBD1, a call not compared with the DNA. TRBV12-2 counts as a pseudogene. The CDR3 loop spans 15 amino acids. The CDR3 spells CASRPFRTGDYEQYF. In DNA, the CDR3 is TGTGCAAGTCGCCCCTTCCGGACAGGGGACTACGAGCAGTACTTC.

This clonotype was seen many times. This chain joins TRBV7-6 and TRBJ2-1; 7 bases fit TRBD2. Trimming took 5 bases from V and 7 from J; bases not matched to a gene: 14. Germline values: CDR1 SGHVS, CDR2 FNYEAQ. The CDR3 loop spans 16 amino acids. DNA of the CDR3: TGTGCCAGCAGCCCTGGGGGGAGCGGGAAGGGAAATGAGCAGTTCTTC. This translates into CASSPGGSGKGNEQFF.

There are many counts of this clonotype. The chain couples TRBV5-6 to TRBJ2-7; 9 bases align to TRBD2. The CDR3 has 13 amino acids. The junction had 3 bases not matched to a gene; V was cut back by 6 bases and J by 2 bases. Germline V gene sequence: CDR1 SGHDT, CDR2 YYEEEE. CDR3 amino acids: CASTLAGTYEQYF. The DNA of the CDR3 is TGTGCCAGCACCCTAGCGGGGACCTACGAGCAGTACTTC.